The 10 T cell receptor beta chains below all came from one sample that was sequenced in a study of shared clonotypes between healthy human individuals. CD8 cells classed as naive were CD45RO-negative and positively selected for CCR7, excluding terminally differentiated effector memory CD45RA+ cells. Generated by immunoSEQ multiplex PCR, the TCRdb table keeps only in-frame clones and is missing some. The sample consists of around 2.1 million clones, about 92% of them appearing once. The sample taken for sequencing was naive CD8+ T cells from PBMCs. The source is a young man in good health. Some clones in this sample may be carry-over from other donors' samples.

The rearrangement uses TRBV27 and TRBJ2-7, with D perhaps matching TRBD1 or TRBD2 (5 bases each). Trimming took 5 bases from V and 4 from J, leaving 18 bases between them. Germline CDR1 and CDR2: MNHEY and SMNVEV (reference sequence). The CDR3 spans 15 residues. The CDR3 DNA sequence: TGTGCCAGCAGTCCCCAAGGGGTCCGAGGGTACGAGCAGTACTTC. Protein sequence: CASSPQGVRGYEQYF.

V and J are TRBV7-2 and TRBJ2-7; 7 bases fit TRBD2. The CDR3 covers 16 residues. Germline-derived CDR1 and CDR2 are SGHTA and FQGNSA. Trimming at V came to 5 bases and at J to 4 bases, leaving 14 bases not matched to a gene. CDR3 nucleotide sequence: TGTGCCAGCAGCGAAAGACTAGCCTTCACGGGGTACGAGCAGTACTTC. The encoded protein is CASSERLAFTGYEQYF.

The chain uses TRBV30 and TRBJ2-7, with TRBD2 as a possible D gene (6 bases). CDR1 and CDR2 from the germline V gene are GTSNPN and SVGIG (reference sequence). CDR3 size: 17 residues. V was shortened by 0 bases and J by 0 bases, with 18 bases between the two germline ends. DNA for the CDR3: TGTGCCTGGAGTGTACGGGGGAGTAGCGTCAGCTCCTACGAGCAGTACTTC. It codes for CAWSVRGSSVSSYEQYF.

The rearrangement joins TRBV13 to TRBJ2-5, with a possible D match to TRBD1 (6 bases). Between the trimmed V and J ends, which lost 5 bases and 1 base, there was a span of 11 bases. Germline CDR1 is PRHDT and CDR2 is FYEKMQ (reference sequence). There are 14 residues in the CDR3. CDR3 coding DNA: TGTGCCAGCAGCGAGAGACAGGCCCAAGAGACCCAGTACTTC. It encodes CASSERQAQETQYF.

The CDR3 region is CASSLKVGLAGDEQFF. CDR3 DNA: TGTGCCAGCAGCTTAAAGGTGGGGCTAGCGGGTGATGAGCAGTTCTTC. The chain has TRBV7-3 and TRBJ2-1; TRBD2 agrees at 8 bases. Germline loops: CDR1 SGHTA, CDR2 FQGTGA. This CDR3 region has 16 residues. Losses at the gene ends were 1 base for V and 8 bases for J; bases not matched to a gene: 10. The full variable domain, its missing parts supplied by reference TRBV7-3 and TRBJ2-1, is GAGVSQTPSNKVTEKGKYVELRCDPISGHTALYWYRQSLGQGPEFLIYFQGTGAADDSGLPNDRFFAVRPEGSVSTLKIQRTERGDSAVYLCASSLKVGLAGDEQFFGPGTRLTVL.

This chain uses TRBV7-3 with TRBJ1-1, with D maybe TRBD1 (5 bases). This CDR3 spans 15 amino acids. Trimming removed 5 bases from V and 0 bases from J, with 13 bases in between. Germline assignment: CDR1 SGHTA and CDR2 FQGTGA. Written as DNA, the CDR3 is TGTGCCAGCAGCGAACGCGGGGCCCTGAACACTGAAGCTTTCTTT. Its protein product is CASSERGALNTEAFF.

This chain connects TRBV6-1 to TRBJ1-2, with D unclear. V lost 2 bases and J 3 bases, leaving 10 bases between the germline ends. Germline V gene sequence: CDR1 MNHNS, CDR2 SASEGT. The CDR3 covers 14 residues. CDR3 DNA sequence: TGTGCCAGCAGTGAAAGGGTGAGGTACTATGGCTACACCTTC. Its protein is CASSERVRYYGYTF.

To note about this clone: This same CDR3 is encoded by further DNA sequences in the sample. The chain couples TRBV27 to TRBJ2-1; D is ambiguous. CDR3 length: 12 residues. Trimming removed 4 bases from V and 5 bases from J, with 6 bases in between. CDR1 is MNHEY, CDR2 SMNVEV, per germline (reference sequence). CDR3 DNA sequence: TGTGCCAGCAGTTACCCAGACAATGAGCAGTTCTTC. Translated: CASSYPDNEQFF.

This clone was picked up a small number of times. The rearrangement links TRBV29-1 to TRBJ2-1; D is perhaps TRBD1 (5 bases). This CDR3 comprises 11 residues. V was trimmed by 6 bases and J by 4 bases, leaving 7 bases between them. In germline, CDR1 is SQVTM, CDR2 ANQGSEA. CDR3 bases: TGCAGCGTAAGACAGTACAATGAGCAGTTCTTC. It yields the protein CSVRQYNEQFF.

A word on this clone: Other DNA sequences of this sample code for an identical CDR3. V is TRBV27 and J is TRBJ2-7; 7 bases match TRBD2. Germline V gene data show CDR1 as MNHEY and CDR2 as SMNVEV (reference sequence). The CDR3 has 12 amino acids. Losses at the gene ends were 5 bases for V and 3 bases for J; bases not matched to a gene: 1. The CDR3 spells CASSPSGYEQYF. CDR3 in DNA: TGTGCCAGCAGTCCTAGCGGCTACGAGCAGTACTTC.